The 32 T cell receptor beta chains reported below all come from one sample, sequenced in a study of T cell repertoires in cytomegalovirus infection. The antigens these receptors bind are not known. TCRdb analysed the reads with MiXCR anew, one entry per CDR3 protein. The sample contains hundreds of thousands of distinct CDR3 sequences, 33% of which appear only once. Here the sequenced sample was cultured PBMCs, taken from culture after CMV antigen stimulation. The receptors originated from a human donor in good health (CMV status not recorded). Some clones in this sample may be carry-over from other donors' samples.

This clonotype has just a few counts. This may arise from a read error, as a much more abundant clone is one base away. J is TRBJ2-1 and V is TRBV5-4; D is uncertain. Germline lookup yields CDR1 SGHNT and CDR2 YYREEE (reference sequence). Between the trimmed V and J ends, which lost 0 bases and 0 bases, there was a span of 4 bases. The CDR3 is 14 residues long. CDR3 nucleotide sequence: TGTGCCAGCAGCTTGGGGTTCTCCTACAATGAGCAGTTCTTC. Translating gives CASSLGFSYNEQFF.

This clonotype was detected a few times. The chain links TRBV7-2 to TRBJ2-5, with D tentatively TRBD2 (6 bases). CDR1 is SGHTA and CDR2 is FQGNSA in the germline V gene. This CDR3 region has 14 residues. Trimming pared 4 bases from V and 3 bases from J, leaving 12 bases between. The CDR3 DNA reads as TGTGCCAGCAGCTCACCTGGAGGGAAAGAGACCCAGTACTTC. It encodes CASSSPGGKETQYF.

V gene TRBV28 combines with J gene TRBJ1-5, with TRBD1 identical over 8 bases. The CDR3 has 16 amino acids. After removal of 5 bases from V and 9 bases from J, the junction contained 15 bases not matched to a gene. Germline V gene lookup returns CDR1 MDHEN and CDR2 SYDVKM. CDR3 amino acids: CASSPPDRVSARPQHF. The CDR3 nucleotides read TGTGCCAGCAGTCCCCCGGACAGGGTCTCGGCTCGGCCCCAGCATTTT.

Note on this clonotype: Since a much larger clone is just one base distant, this may be a read error. The chain carries TRBV12-3 or TRBV12-4 and TRBJ2-7, with 10 bases that match TRBD2. With 6 bases clipped from V and 7 bases from J, the junction kept 6 bases outside the gene matches. The CDR3 has 13 amino acids. The CDR3 nucleotides are TGTGCCAGCAGCCCGGGACTAGCGTGGGAGCAGTACTTC. Residues: CASSPGLAWEQYF.

This clonotype was found a few times. The J gene is TRBJ1-4, the V gene TRBV4-1, with a possible D match to TRBD1 (5 bases). The V end was cut by 4 bases, the J end by 13 bases, with 16 bases between. The CDR3 totals 13 residues. Germline-derived CDR1 and CDR2 are MGHRA and YSYEKL. CDR3 sequence reads: CASSRVGGNVLFF. The CDR3 DNA reads TGCGCCAGCAGCCGAGTGGGGGGTAATGTACTGTTTTTT.

The rearrangement joins TRBV19 to TRBJ2-3; D gene ambiguous. The CDR3 loop spans 15 amino acids. V lost 3 bases and J lost 0, with 10 bases in between. Germline V lookup: CDR1 LNHDA, CDR2 SQIVND (reference sequence). CDR3 DNA: TGTGCCAGTAGTATCGGTCCCTCTAGCACAGATACGCAGTATTTT. This codes for CASSIGPSSTDTQYF. Based on the CDR3 plus reference TRBV19 and TRBJ2-3, the full variable domain is DGGITQSPKYLFRKEGQNVTLSCEQNLNHDAMYWYRQDPGQGLRLIYYSQIVNDFQKGDIAEGYSVSREKKESFPLTVTSAQKNPTAFYLCASSIGPSSTDTQYFGPGTRLTVL.

This clonotype was found a few times. V and J are TRBV7-6 and TRBJ1-2; no firm D call. Trimming shortened V by 0 bases and J by 8 bases, and 10 bases separated the two germline ends. Germline CDR1 SGHVS, CDR2 FNYEAQ. CDR3 length equals 13 residues. CDR3 sequence (DNA): TGTGCCAGCAGCTTAGCGCGGACGGGAGGCTACACCTTC. Residues: CASSLARTGGYTF.

This clonotype was counted between two and nine times. This chain connects TRBV12-3 or TRBV12-4 to TRBJ2-2, with D possibly being TRBD2 (7 bases). This CDR3 has 16 residues. V was trimmed by 3 bases and J by 6 bases, leaving 17 bases between them. The CDR3 DNA is TGTGCCAGCAGTTTTCCGGGGGGCACCCCGCCCGGGGAGCTGTTTTTT. As protein: CASSFPGGTPPGELFF.

J is TRBJ1-4 and V is TRBV18; tentatively, D is TRBD1 (5 bases). V was cut by 1 base and J by 8 bases, with 8 bases left in between. This CDR3 comprises 13 residues. Germline-derived CDR1 and CDR2 are KGHSH and LQKENI. CDR3 sequence reads: CASSPQGAEKLFF. The CDR3 bases are TGTGCCAGCTCACCACAAGGGGCGGAAAAACTGTTTTTT.

This chain joins TRBV5-4 and TRBJ2-3; no reliable D call. The CDR3 runs 14 residues. The germline CDR1 and CDR2 sequences are SGHNT and YYREEE (reference sequence). V lost 2 bases and J lost 4, with 11 bases in between. Written as DNA, the CDR3 is TGTGCCAGCAGCTTAAGCCCCCAGGCAGATACGCAGTATTTT. Residues: CASSLSPQADTQYF.

There are a few counts of this clonotype. V usage is TRBV29-1 and J usage is TRBJ2-5; 8 nucleotides agree with TRBD1. This CDR3 comprises 12 residues. Trimming took 5 bases from V and 4 from J; bases not matched to a gene: 3. CDR1 and CDR2 from the germline V gene are SQVTM and ANQGSEA. The CDR3 sequence: CSVHDRGETQYF. The CDR3 DNA sequence: TGCAGCGTTCACGACAGGGGAGAGACCCAGTACTTC.

The table lists this clonotype with many counts. V usage is TRBV12-3 or TRBV12-4 and J usage is TRBJ2-5, with 14 nucleotides matching TRBD2. The CDR3 extends over 16 amino acids. The trim removed 6 bases at V and 5 bases at J, leaving 8 bases unmatched. CDR3 in amino acids: CASSPRLAGGGETQYF. CDR3 DNA: TGTGCCAGCAGCCCCCGACTAGCGGGGGGGGGGGAGACCCAGTACTTC.

The genes are TRBV19 and TRBJ2-7; D may correspond to TRBD1 or TRBD2 (5 bases each). The V end was cut by 5 bases, the J end by 2 bases, with 16 bases between. The CDR3 totals 15 residues. Germline lookup yields CDR1 LNHDA and CDR2 SQIVND (reference sequence). The CDR3 reads CASSGDVRGTYEQYF. The CDR3 coding sequence is TGTGCCAGTAGTGGGGACGTTCGTGGGACCTACGAGCAGTACTTC. Supplemented by reference TRBV19 and TRBJ2-7, the full variable domain reads DGGITQSPKYLFRKEGQNVTLSCEQNLNHDAMYWYRQDPGQGLRLIYYSQIVNDFQKGDIAEGYSVSREKKESFPLTVTSAQKNPTAFYLCASSGDVRGTYEQYFGPGTRLTVT.

The chain joins TRBV4-3 to TRBJ2-2, with D perhaps matching TRBD2 (7 bases). CDR1 is LGHNA and CDR2 is YSLEER in the germline V gene. The CDR3 consists of 16 residues. V shed 1 base and J shed 5 bases, with 14 bases lying between them. The CDR3 DNA reads TGCGCCAGCAGCCAAGTGGGGGGGCCAGGGACCGGGGAGCTGTTTTTT. Protein product: CASSQVGGPGTGELFF.

V and J are TRBV5-3 and TRBJ2-1, with unresolved D. TRBV5-3 is filed as an ORF, its function uncertain. The CDR3 extends over 14 amino acids. V shed 8 bases and J shed 10 bases, with 22 bases lying between them. CDR3 in DNA: TGTGCCAGCAGCACTCCTAAGAGTCCCTCGGAGCAGTTCTTC. This translates into CASSTPKSPSEQFF.

CDR3 sequence reads: CSAIQPWGLAYNEQFF. CDR3 DNA sequence: TGCAGTGCTATCCAACCCTGGGGACTAGCGTACAATGAGCAGTTCTTC. V is TRBV20-1 and J is TRBJ2-1, with TRBD2 matching over 10 bases. Per germline, CDR1 DFQATT and CDR2 SNEGSKA (reference sequence). CDR3 length: 16 amino acids. V was clipped by 4 bases and J by 4 bases; unmatched bases: 10.

The rearrangement links TRBV19 to TRBJ2-3; no clear D. V gave up 7 bases and J gave up 0 bases, with 14 bases separating them. The CDR3 has 15 amino acids. CDR1 is LNHDA and CDR2 is SQIVND in the germline V gene (reference sequence). CDR3 region: CASNYRYTSTDTQYF. The CDR3 coding sequence is TGTGCCAGTAATTATCGCTATACTAGCACAGATACGCAGTATTTT. Combining the CDR3 with reference TRBV19 and TRBJ2-3 gives the whole variable domain DGGITQSPKYLFRKEGQNVTLSCEQNLNHDAMYWYRQDPGQGLRLIYYSQIVNDFQKGDIAEGYSVSREKKESFPLTVTSAQKNPTAFYLCASNYRYTSTDTQYFGPGTRLTVL.

V and J are TRBV7-2 and TRBJ1-2; D is uncertain. With 2 bases removed from V and 2 bases from J, the gap between germline ends came to 12 bases. There are 15 residues in the CDR3. The germline V gene encodes CDR1 SGHTA and CDR2 FQGNSA. CDR3 region: CASSLQFLLNYGYTF. The CDR3, as DNA: TGTGCCAGCAGCTTACAGTTCCTTTTAAACTATGGCTACACCTTC.

This clonotype was picked up one time. In DNA form, the CDR3 reads TGTGCCAGCAGCCAAAGGGGGGGGACCTCCTACGAGCAGTACTTC. Translating gives CASSQRGGTSYEQYF. The chain recombines TRBV7-8 with TRBJ2-7, with D perhaps matching TRBD2 (7 bases). The length of the CDR3 is 15 residues. Trimming stripped 5 bases from V and 0 bases from J, with 14 bases between. From germline, CDR1 is SGHVS and CDR2 FQNEAQ.

V and J are TRBV3-1 and TRBJ2-7; TRBD1 agrees at 7 bases. The CDR3 has 15 residues. Germline trimming cut 4 bases from V and 5 bases from J; bases unmatched to any gene: 11. Germline CDR1 is LGHDT and CDR2 is YNNKEL (reference sequence). As DNA, the CDR3 is TGTGCCAGCAGCCCCCCCGGACAGGTTTGGAACGAGCAGTACTTC. Amino acid sequence: CASSPPGQVWNEQYF.

The chain joins TRBV5-1 to TRBJ2-3; the match to TRBD1 covers 9 bases. This CDR3 is 16 amino acids long. The germline CDR1 and CDR2 sequences are SGHRS and YFSETQ. V was pared by 4 bases and J by 4 bases, with 10 bases of the junction left unmatched. The CDR3 sequence: CASSRDRAGISDTQYF. The CDR3 DNA follows: TGCGCCAGCAGCAGGGACAGGGCTGGAATATCAGATACGCAGTATTTT.

This clonotype was detected ten times or more. The genes are TRBV7-2 and TRBJ2-4; D gene ambiguous. The germline V gene encodes CDR1 SGHTA and CDR2 FQGNSA. This CDR3 comprises 15 residues. V was cut by 7 bases and J by 6 bases, with 19 bases left in between. The CDR3 loop reads CASTPPLGRSNIQYF. Here the CDR3 DNA reads TGTGCCAGCACCCCCCCCTTGGGCCGTTCAAACATTCAGTACTTC. Full variable domain (rest looked up from reference TRBV7-2 and TRBJ2-4): GAGVSQSPSNKVTEKGKDVELRCDPISGHTALYWYRQSLGQGLEFLIYFQGNSAPDKSGLPSDRFSAERTGGSVSTLTIQRTQQEDSAVYLCASTPPLGRSNIQYFGAGTRLSVL.

This clonotype turned up a few times. The chain uses TRBV5-5 and TRBJ2-5; 12 bases match TRBD2. CDR3 length equals 17 residues. The germline V gene has CDR1 SGHKS and CDR2 YYEKEE (reference sequence). V dropped 0 bases and J dropped 5; count of bases not matched to a gene: 8. This CDR3 reads CASSLAPSGGAGETQYF. The CDR3 DNA follows: TGTGCCAGCAGCTTGGCCCCTAGCGGGGGGGCGGGCGAGACCCAGTACTTC.

The chain carries TRBV11-2 and TRBJ1-2; D remains ambiguous. V was clipped by 1 base and J by 8 bases, with 5 bases between them. This CDR3 comprises 11 residues. Germline lookup yields CDR1 SGHAT and CDR2 FQNNGV. CDR3 in amino acids: CASSLARGYTF. The CDR3 DNA follows: TGTGCCAGCAGCTTAGCGCGGGGCTACACCTTC. Full variable domain (remainder filled in from reference TRBV11-2 and TRBJ1-2): EAGVAQSPRYKIIEKRQSVAFWCNPISGHATLYWYQQILGQGPKLLIQFQNNGVVDDSQLPKDRFSAERLKGVDSTLKIQPAKLEDSAVYLCASSLARGYTFGSGTRLTVV.

V is TRBV5-1 and J is TRBJ1-1; D uncertain. Germline V gene sequence: CDR1 SGHRS, CDR2 YFSETQ. The CDR3 is made up of 14 amino acids. V gave up 0 bases and J gave up 1 base, with 7 bases separating them. CDR3 DNA: TGCGCCAGCAGCTTGGCCGCGGAGAACACTGAAGCTTTCTTT. Its protein product is CASSLAAENTEAFF.

The chain is built from TRBV5-6 and TRBJ2-7; either TRBD1 or TRBD2 may supply D (5 bases each). CDR3 length: 14 residues. Looked up from germline, CDR1 is SGHDT and CDR2 is YYEEEE. Trimming shortened V by 4 bases and J by 7 bases, and 18 bases separated the two germline ends. This chain's CDR3 is CASSRRVGTVEQYF. The CDR3 bases are TGTGCCAGCAGCCGGCGGGTCGGGACGGTAGAGCAGTACTTC.

This clonotype showed up just a few times. This chain links TRBV7-2 with TRBJ2-4; D possibly matches TRBD1 or TRBD2 (5 bases each). The CDR3 loop spans 13 amino acids. Trimming left V 5 bases short and J 8 bases short, with 13 bases between. Germline CDR1 and CDR2: SGHTA and FQGNSA. CDR3 protein: CASSPERGYIQYF. Here the CDR3 DNA reads TGTGCCAGCAGCCCTGAGAGGGGTTACATTCAGTACTTC.

This clonotype was observed a handful of times. In DNA form, the CDR3 reads TGTGCCACCGCAGACGTGGAGTTTGGGCTAGCCAAAAACATTCAGTACTTC. It encodes CATADVEFGLAKNIQYF. The chain is built from TRBV10-3 and TRBJ2-4; D gene ambiguous. Germline loops: CDR1 ENHRY, CDR2 SYGVKD. The V end lost 10 bases, the J end lost 0 bases, and 22 bases lay between the germline ends. The CDR3 spans 17 residues.

In its sample, this clonotype was seen a few times. The V gene is TRBV12-3 or TRBV12-4, the J gene TRBJ2-5; D tentatively fits TRBD1 or TRBD2 (5 bases each). The length of the CDR3 is 15 residues. Trimming removed 2 bases from V and 1 base from J, with 11 bases in between. CDR3 coding DNA: TGTGCCAGCAGTTTATTTCGAGGGGTCCAAGAGACCCAGTACTTC. Protein sequence: CASSLFRGVQETQYF.

The V and J genes are TRBV6-6 and TRBJ2-5; 7 positions match TRBD1. J was trimmed by 1 base and V by 2 bases; bases with no gene match: 1. Germline V gives CDR1 MNHNY, CDR2 SVGAGI (reference sequence). This CDR3 is 14 amino acids long. The CDR3 reads CASSYDRAQETQYF. For the CDR3, the DNA is TGTGCCAGCAGTTACGACAGGGCCCAAGAGACCCAGTACTTC.

The chain carries TRBV18 and TRBJ1-1; a weak D match, TRBD1 (6 bases). V lost 4 bases and J lost 6, with 21 bases in between. This CDR3 has 16 amino acids. Germline V gene sequence: CDR1 KGHSH, CDR2 LQKENI. CDR3 DNA: TGTGCCAGCTCACGAGGAGGGGGGGCTAAAGTGTCTGAAGCTTTCTTT. Translating it yields CASSRGGGAKVSEAFF. The variable domain in full, with the rest retrieved from reference TRBV18 and TRBJ1-1, is NAGVMQNPRHLVRRRGQEARLRCSPMKGHSHVYWYRQLPEEGLKFMVYLQKENIIDESGMPKERFSAEFPKEGPSILRIQQVVRGDSAAYFCASSRGGGAKVSEAFFGQGTRLTVV.

Here the CDR3 DNA reads TGTGCCAGCAGCTCAGAACCGGGTTATTATGAGCAGTTCTTC. It encodes CASSSEPGYYEQFF. V gene TRBV7-6 combines with J gene TRBJ2-1; D remains unclear. The germline CDR1 and CDR2 sequences are SGHVS and FNYEAQ. Trimming removed 4 bases at V and 8 bases at J, with 15 bases between. The CDR3 sequence is 14 residues long.